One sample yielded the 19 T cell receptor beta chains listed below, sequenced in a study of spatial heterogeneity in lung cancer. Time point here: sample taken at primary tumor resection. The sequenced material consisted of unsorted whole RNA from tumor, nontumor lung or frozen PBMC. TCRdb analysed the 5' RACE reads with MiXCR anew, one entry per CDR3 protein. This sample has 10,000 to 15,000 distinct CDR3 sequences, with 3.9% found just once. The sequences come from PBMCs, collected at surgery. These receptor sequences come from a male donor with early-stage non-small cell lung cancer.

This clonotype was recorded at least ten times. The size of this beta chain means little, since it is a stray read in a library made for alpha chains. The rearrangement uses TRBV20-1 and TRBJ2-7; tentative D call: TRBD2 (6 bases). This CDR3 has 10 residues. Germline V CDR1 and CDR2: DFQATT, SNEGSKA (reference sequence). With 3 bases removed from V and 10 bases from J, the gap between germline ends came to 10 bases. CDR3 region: CSASAGRQYF. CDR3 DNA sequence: TGCAGTGCTAGTGCCGGGAGACAGTACTTC.

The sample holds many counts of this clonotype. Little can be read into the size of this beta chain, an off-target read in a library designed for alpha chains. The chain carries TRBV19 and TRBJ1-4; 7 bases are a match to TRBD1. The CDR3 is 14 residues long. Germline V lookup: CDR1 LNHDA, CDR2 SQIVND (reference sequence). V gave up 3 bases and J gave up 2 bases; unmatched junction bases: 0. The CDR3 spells CASSMTGTNEKLFF. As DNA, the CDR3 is TGTGCCAGTAGTATGACAGGGACTAATGAAAAACTGTTTTTT.

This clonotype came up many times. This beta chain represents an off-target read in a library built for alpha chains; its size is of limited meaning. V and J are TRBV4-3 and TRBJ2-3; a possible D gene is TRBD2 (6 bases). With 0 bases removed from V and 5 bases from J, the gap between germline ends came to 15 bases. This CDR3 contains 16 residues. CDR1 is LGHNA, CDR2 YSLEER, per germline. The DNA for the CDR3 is TGCGCCAGCAGCCAAGATCGTCCGGGAGCGGGAGATACGCAGTATTTT. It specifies CASSQDRPGAGDTQYF.

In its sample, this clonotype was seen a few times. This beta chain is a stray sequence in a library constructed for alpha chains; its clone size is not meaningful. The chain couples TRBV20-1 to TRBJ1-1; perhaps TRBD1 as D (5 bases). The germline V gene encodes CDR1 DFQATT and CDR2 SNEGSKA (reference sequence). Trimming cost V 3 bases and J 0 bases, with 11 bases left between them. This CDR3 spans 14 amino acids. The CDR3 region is CSASVGALNTEAFF. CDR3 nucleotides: TGCAGTGCTAGTGTAGGGGCTTTGAACACTGAAGCTTTCTTT.

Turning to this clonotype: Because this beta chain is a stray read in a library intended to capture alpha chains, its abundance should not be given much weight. The DNA for the CDR3 is TGTGCCAGCAGTTACGTTGAGGGCACTGAAGCTTTCTTT. This translates into CASSYVEGTEAFF. The V call is TRBV6-2 or TRBV6-3, the J call TRBJ1-1; no clear D. CDR1 MNHEY and CDR2 SVGEGT come from the germline V gene. The V end lost 2 bases, the J end lost 4 bases, and 8 bases lay between the germline ends. This CDR3 is 13 amino acids long.

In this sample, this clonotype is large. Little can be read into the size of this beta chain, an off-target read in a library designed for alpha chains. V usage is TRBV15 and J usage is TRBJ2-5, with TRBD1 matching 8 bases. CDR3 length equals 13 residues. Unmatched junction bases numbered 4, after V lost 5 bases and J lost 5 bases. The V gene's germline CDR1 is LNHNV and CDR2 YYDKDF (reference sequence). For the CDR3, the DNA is TGTGCCACCAGCTTGGGACAGGTGGAGACCCAGTACTTC. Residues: CATSLGQVETQYF.

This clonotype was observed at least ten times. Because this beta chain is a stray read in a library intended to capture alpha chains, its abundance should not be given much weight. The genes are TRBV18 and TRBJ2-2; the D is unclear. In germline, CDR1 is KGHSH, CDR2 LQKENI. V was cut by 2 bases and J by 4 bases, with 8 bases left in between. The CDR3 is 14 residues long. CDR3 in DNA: TGTGCCAGCTCACCAGGACCGGCCACCGGGGAGCTGTTTTTT. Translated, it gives CASSPGPATGELFF.

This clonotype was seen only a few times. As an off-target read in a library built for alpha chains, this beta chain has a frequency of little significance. CDR3 in amino acids: CASSLSPEGSYEQYF. CDR3 coding DNA: TGTGCCAGCAGTTTATCTCCTGAGGGCTCCTACGAGCAGTACTTC. This chain uses TRBV27 with TRBJ2-7, with D tentatively TRBD2 (5 bases). Germline lookup yields CDR1 MNHEY and CDR2 SMNVEV (reference sequence). V lost 0 bases, J lost 0 bases, and 9 bases lay in between. This CDR3 region has 15 residues.

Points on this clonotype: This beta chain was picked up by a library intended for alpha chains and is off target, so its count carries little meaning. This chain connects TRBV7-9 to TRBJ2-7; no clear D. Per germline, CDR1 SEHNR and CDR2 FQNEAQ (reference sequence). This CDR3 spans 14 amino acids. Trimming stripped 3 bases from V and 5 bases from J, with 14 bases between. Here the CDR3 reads CASSFPGDRDEQYF. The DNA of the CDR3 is TGTGCCAGCAGCTTCCCCGGCGATCGGGACGAGCAGTACTTC.

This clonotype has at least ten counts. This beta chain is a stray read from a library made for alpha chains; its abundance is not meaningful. The CDR3 DNA follows: TGTGCCAGTAGTATAGGCACAGTCACTGAAGCTTTCTTT. Protein product: CASSIGTVTEAFF. The gene calls are TRBV19 and TRBJ1-1; D is unclear. The V gene's germline CDR1 is LNHDA and CDR2 SQIVND (reference sequence). The CDR3 is 13 amino acids. With 1 base removed from V and 4 bases from J, the gap between germline ends came to 7 bases.

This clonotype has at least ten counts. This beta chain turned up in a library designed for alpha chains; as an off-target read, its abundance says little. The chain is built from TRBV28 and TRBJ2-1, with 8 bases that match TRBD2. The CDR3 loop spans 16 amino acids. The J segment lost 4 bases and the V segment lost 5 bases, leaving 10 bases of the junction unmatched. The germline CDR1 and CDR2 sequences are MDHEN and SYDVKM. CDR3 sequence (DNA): TGTGCCAGCAGTCCCCAGACTAGCGCCAGATACAATGAGCAGTTCTTC. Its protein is CASSPQTSARYNEQFF.

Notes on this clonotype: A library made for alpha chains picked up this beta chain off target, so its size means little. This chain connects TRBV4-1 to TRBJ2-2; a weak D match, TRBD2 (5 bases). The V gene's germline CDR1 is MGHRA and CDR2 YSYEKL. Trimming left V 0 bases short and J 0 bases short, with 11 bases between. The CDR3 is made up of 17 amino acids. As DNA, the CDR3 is TGCGCCAGCAGCCAAGATGGACCGGGAACGAACACCGGGGAGCTGTTTTTT. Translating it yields CASSQDGPGTNTGELFF.

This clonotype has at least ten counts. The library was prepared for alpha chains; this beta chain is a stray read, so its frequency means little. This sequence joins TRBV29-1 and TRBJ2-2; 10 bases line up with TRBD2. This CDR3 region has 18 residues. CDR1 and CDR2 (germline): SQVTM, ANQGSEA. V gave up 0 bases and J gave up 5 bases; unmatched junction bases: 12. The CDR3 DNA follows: TGCAGCGTTGAAGAAGAAATAGCTAGCGGGAGCGGGACCGGGGAGCTGTTTTTT. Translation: CSVEEEIASGSGTGELFF.

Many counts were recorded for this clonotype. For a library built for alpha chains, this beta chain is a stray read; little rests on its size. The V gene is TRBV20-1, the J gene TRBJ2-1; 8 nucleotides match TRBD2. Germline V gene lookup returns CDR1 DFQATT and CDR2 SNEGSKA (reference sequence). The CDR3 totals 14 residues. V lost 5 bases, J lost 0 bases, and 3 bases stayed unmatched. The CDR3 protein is CSAPLAGSYNEQFF. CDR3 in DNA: TGCAGTGCTCCGCTAGCGGGCTCCTACAATGAGCAGTTCTTC.

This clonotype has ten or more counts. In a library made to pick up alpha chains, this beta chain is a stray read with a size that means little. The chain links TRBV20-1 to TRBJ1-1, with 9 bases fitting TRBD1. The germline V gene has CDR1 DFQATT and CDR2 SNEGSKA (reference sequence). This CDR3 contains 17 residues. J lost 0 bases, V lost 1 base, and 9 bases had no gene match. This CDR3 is CSARGRRDRGLNTEAFF. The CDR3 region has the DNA TGCAGTGCTAGAGGTCGTCGAGACAGGGGGTTGAACACTGAAGCTTTCTTT.

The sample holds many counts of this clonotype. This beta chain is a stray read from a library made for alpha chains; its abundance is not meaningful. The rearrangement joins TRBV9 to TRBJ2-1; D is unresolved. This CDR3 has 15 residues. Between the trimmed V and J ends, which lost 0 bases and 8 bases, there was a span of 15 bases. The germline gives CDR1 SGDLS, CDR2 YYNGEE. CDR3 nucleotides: TGTGCCAGCAGCGTAGATCAAAGGCCTCCGGATGAGCAGTTCTTC. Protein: CASSVDQRPPDEQFF.

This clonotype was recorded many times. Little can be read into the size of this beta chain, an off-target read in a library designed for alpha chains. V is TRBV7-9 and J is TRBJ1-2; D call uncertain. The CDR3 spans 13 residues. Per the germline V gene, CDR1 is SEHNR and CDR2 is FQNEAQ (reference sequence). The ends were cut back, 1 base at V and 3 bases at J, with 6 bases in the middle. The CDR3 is CASSLVSYYGYTF. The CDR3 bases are TGTGCCAGCAGCTTAGTCAGCTACTATGGCTACACCTTC.

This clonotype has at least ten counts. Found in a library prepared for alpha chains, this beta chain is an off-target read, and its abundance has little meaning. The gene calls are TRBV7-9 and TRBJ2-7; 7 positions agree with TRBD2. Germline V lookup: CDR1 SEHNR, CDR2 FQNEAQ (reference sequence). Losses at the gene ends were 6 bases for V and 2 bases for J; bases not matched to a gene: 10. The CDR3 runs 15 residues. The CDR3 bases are TGTGCCAGCAGTCCGCCGGGACTATCCACCTACGAGCAGTACTTC. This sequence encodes CASSPPGLSTYEQYF.

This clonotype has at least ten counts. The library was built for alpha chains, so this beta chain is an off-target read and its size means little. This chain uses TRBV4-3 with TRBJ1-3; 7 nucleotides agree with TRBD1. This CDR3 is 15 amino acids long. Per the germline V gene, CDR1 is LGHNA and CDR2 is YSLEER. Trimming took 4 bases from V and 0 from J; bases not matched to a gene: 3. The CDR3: CASSRGGVSGNTIYF. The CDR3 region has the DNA TGCGCCAGCAGCCGAGGGGGCGTCTCTGGAAACACCATATATTTT.